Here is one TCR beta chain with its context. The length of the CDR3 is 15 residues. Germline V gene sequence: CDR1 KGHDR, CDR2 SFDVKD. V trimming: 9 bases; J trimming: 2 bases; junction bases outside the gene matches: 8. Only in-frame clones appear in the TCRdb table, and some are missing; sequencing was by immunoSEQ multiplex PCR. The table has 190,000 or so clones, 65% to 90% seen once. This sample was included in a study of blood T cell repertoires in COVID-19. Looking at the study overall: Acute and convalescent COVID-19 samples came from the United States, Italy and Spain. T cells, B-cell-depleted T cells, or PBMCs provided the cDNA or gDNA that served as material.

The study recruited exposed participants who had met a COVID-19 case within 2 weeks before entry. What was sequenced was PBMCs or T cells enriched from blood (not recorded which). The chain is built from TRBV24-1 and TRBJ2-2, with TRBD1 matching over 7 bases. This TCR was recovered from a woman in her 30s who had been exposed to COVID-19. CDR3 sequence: CATGTGARNTGELFF. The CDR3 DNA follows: TGTGCCACCGGCACAGGGGCCAGAAACACCGGGGAGCTGTTTTTT.